One sample yielded the 3 T cell receptor beta chains listed below, sequenced in a study of control samples from healthy donors and cancer patients. TCRdb's copy holds only in-frame clones and misses some; the assay was immunoSEQ multiplex PCR. There are some 79,000 clones in the sample; roughly 93% occur only once, and roughly 1.2% lies in the top ten. Sequenced input: PBMCs. The source of these receptors is a woman between 40 and 55 years old with lung cancer.

The CDR3 nucleotides read TGTGCCACCAGTGATTGGGCCAGTAACTATGGCTACACCTTC. As protein: CATSDWASNYGYTF. The chain combines TRBV24-1 with TRBJ1-2; D gene uncertain. Trimming cost V 2 bases and J 1 base, with 7 bases left between them. Germline V lookup: CDR1 KGHDR, CDR2 SFDVKD. The CDR3 is 14 residues long.

This clone was detected once. This chain joins TRBV4-2 and TRBJ1-6; no reliable D call. Per the germline V gene, CDR1 is LGHNA and CDR2 is YNFKEQ. This CDR3 is built from 15 residues. V was shortened by 0 bases and J by 12 bases, with 15 bases between the two germline ends. CDR3 sequence (DNA): TGTGCCAGCAGCCAAGATCAAGGCGGTAAGGGACCCCTCCACTTT. This gives the protein CASSQDQGGKGPLHF.

The chain couples TRBV15 to TRBJ1-1; TRBD1 is a possible D gene (5 bases). Trimming removed 8 bases at V and 0 bases at J, with 13 bases between. CDR1 is LNHNV, CDR2 YYDKDF, per germline (reference sequence). This CDR3 has 14 amino acids. CDR3 region: CATARGTVNTEAFF. CDR3 bases: TGTGCCACCGCCCGGGGGACGGTGAACACTGAAGCTTTCTTT.